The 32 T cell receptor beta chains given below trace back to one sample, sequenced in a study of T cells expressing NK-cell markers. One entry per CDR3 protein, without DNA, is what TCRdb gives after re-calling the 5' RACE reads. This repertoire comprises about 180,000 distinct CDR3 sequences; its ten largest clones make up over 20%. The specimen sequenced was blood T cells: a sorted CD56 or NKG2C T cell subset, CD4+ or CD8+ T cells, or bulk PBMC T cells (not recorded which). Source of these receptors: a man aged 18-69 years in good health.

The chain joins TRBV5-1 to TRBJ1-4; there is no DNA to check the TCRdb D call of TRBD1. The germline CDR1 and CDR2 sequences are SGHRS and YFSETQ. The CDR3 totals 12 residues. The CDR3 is CASSGQGEKLFF.

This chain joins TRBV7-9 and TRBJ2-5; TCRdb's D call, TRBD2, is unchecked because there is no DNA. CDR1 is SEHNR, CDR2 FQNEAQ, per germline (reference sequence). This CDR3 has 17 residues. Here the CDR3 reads CASSLEVRVLLQDSQYF.

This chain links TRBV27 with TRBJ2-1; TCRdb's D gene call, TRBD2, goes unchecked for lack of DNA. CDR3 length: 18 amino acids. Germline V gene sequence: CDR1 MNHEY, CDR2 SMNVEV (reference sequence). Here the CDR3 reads CASSFGGWGDGTYNEQFF.

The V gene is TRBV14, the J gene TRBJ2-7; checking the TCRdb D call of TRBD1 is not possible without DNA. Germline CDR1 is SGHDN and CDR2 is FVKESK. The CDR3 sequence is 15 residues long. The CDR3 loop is CASSQARGKGYEQYF.

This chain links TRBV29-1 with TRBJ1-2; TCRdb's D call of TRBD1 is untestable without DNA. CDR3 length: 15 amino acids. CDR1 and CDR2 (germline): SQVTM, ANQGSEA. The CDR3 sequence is CSVEDFGTGGYGYTF. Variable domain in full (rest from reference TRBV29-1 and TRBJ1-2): SAVISQKPSRDICQRGTSLTIQCQVDSQVTMMFWYRQQPGQSLTLIATANQGSEATYESGFVIDKFPISRPNLTFSTLTVSNMSPEDSSIYLCSVEDFGTGGYGYTFGSGTRLTVV.

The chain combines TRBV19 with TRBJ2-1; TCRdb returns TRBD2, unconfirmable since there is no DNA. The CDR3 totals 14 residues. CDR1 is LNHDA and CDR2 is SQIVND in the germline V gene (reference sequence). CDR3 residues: CASSPRRGIWEQFF.

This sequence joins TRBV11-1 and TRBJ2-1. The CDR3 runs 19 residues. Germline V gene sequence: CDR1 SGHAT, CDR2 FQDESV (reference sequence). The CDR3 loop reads CASSLAHLGDPSSYNEQFF.

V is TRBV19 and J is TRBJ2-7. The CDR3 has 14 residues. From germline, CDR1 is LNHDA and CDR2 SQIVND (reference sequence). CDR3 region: CASSIGSHQYEQYF. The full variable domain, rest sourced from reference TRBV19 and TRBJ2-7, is DGGITQSPKYLFRKEGQNVTLSCEQNLNHDAMYWYRQDPGQGLRLIYYSQIVNDFQKGDIAEGYSVSREKKESFPLTVTSAQKNPTAFYLCASSIGSHQYEQYFGPGTRLTVT.

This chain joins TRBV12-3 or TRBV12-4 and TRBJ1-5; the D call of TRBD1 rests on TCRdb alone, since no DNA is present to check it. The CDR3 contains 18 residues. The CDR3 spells CASSFTVFTTGVNQPQHF.

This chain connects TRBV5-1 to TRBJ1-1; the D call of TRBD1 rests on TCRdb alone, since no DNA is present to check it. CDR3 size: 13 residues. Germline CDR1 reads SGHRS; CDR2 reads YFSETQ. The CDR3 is CASSWAGGTEAFF.

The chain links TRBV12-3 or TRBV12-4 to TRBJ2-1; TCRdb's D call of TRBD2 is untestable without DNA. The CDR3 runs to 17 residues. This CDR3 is CASSLGTSGPPGNEQFF.

CDR3: CASSYSSNGPSYEQYF. J is TRBJ2-7 and V is TRBV6-5. Germline V gene data show CDR1 as MNHEY and CDR2 as SVGAGI. The CDR3 length is 16 residues.

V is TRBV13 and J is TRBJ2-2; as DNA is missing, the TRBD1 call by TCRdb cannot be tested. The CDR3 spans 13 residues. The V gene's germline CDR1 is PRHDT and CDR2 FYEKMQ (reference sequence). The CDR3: CASTPNRAGELFF.

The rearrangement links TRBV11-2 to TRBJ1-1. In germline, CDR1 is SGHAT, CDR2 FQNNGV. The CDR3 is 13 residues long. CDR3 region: CASSPALNTEAFF.

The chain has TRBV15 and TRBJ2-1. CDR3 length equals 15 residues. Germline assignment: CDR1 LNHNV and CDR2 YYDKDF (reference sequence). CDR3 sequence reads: CATSSLTQTYNEQFF.

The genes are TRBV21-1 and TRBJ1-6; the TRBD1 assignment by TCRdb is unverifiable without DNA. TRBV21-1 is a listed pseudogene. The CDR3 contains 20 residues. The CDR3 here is CASSGPPRRGGEMRSSPLHF.

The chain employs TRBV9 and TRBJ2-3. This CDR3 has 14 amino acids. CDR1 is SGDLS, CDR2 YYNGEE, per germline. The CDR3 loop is CASSPEDRTDTQYF.

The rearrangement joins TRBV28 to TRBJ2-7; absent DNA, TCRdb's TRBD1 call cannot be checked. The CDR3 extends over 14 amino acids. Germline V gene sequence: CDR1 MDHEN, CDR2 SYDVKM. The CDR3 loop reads CASSFFGGTYEQYF.

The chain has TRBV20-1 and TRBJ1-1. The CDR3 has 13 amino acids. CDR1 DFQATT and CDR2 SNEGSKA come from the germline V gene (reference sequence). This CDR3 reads CSASWTGITEAFF.

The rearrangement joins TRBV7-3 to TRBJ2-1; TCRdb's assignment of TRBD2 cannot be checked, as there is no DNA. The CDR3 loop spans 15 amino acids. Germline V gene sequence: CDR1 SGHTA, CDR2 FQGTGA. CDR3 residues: CASSSRGGYYNEQFF.

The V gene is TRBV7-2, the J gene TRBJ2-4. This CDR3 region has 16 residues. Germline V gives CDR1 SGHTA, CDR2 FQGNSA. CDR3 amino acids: CASSLSRGLAKNIQYF.

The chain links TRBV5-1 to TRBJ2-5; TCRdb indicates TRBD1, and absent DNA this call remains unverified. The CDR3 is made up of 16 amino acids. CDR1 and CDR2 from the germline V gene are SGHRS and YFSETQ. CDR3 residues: CASSLWPGTVQETQYF.

The CDR3 is CASRPRRDPYYGYTF. The V call is TRBV11-3, the J call TRBJ1-2. Germline V gene sequence: CDR1 SGHNT, CDR2 YENEEA. This CDR3 has 15 amino acids.

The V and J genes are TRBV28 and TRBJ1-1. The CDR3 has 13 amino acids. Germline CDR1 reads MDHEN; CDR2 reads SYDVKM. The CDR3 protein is CASTHDKYTEAFF. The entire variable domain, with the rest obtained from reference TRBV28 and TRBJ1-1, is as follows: DVKVTQSSRYLVKRTGEKVFLECVQDMDHENMFWYRQDPGLGLRLIYFSYDVKMKEKGDIPEGYSVSREKKERFSLILESASTNQTSMYLCASTHDKYTEAFFGQGTRLTVV.

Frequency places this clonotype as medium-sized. CDR3 region: CASSLGHTEAFF. The chain links TRBV4-2 to TRBJ1-1. The CDR3 has 12 residues. Per the germline V gene, CDR1 is LGHNA and CDR2 is YNFKEQ.

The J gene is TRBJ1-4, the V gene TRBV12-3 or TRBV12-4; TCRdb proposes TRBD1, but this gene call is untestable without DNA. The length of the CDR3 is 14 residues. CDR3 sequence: CASAFGRGGEKLFF.

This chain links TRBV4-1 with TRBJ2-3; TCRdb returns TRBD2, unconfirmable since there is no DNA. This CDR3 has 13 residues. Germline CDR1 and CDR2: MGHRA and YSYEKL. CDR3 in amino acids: CASSHGTGDTQYF.

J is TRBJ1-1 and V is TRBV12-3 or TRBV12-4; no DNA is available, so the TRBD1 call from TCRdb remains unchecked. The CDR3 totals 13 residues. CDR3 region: CASSLDGGGEAFF.

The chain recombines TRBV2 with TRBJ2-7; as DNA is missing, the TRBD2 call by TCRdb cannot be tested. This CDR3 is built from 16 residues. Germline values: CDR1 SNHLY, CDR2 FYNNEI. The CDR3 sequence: CASLGYTELRPIEQYF.

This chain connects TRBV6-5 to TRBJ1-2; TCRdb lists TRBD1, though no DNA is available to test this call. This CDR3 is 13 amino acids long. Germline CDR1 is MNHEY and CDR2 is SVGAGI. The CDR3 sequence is CASSYSGGYGYTF.

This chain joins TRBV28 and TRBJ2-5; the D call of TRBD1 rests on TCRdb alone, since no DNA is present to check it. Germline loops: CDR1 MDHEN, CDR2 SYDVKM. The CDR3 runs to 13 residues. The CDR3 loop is CAIGGGGRETQYF.

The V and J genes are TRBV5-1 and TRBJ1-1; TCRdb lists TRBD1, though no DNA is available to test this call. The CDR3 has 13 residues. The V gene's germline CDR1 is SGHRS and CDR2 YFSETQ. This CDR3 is CASSRQVNTEAFF.